Each of the 17 T cell receptor beta chains below was sequenced from the same sample in a study of tumor-infiltrating lymphocytes in primary liver carcinoma. The authors made TCR beta cDNA from approximately 500 ng total RNA with a constant-region primer. Three nested multiplex PCR rounds, a slightly modified ARM-PCR method, built the TCR beta libraries. The opening two PCR rounds, 10 cycles each, paired TRBV1-TRBV30 forward primers with a C-beta reverse primer. TCRdb processed the multiplex PCR reads anew with MiXCR; each CDR3 protein has one entry. The table records 310,000 or so distinct CDR3 sequences, approximately 58% of them present only once. Alongside blood RNA obtained from unsorted whole blood, germline DNA was also extracted. Sequencing was done on a sample of peripheral blood. These receptors were collected from a woman aged 30 to 39 with primary liver carcinoma and hepatitis B virus infection.

The chain has TRBV6-6 and TRBJ2-1, with D possibly TRBD2 on 10 matching bases. This CDR3 comprises 22 residues. Trimming pared 7 bases from V and 4 bases from J, leaving 38 bases between. CDR1 and CDR2 (germline): MNHNY, SVGAGI (reference sequence). The CDR3 DNA follows: TGTGCCAGCACTCTCGGGACAGGGTCCCTTGGGCGCTTAGCGGGGGGATACAATGAGCAGTTCTTC. Residues: CASTLGTGSLGRLAGGYNEQFF.

A remark on this clonotype: It may be a read error: a sequence one base away is much more abundant. The chain combines TRBV5-1 with TRBJ2-7; D is perhaps TRBD1 (6 bases). Germline CDR1 and CDR2: SGHRS and YFSETQ. This CDR3 contains 17 residues. Trimming shortened V by 6 bases and J by 0 bases, and 22 bases separated the two germline ends. The CDR3 coding sequence is TGCGCCAGCACTGGGGGCTTGACAGGATCCATCTCCTACGAGCAGTACTTC. Its translation is CASTGGLTGSISYEQYF.

This CDR3 is CASSLLAGNEQFF. The CDR3 DNA reads as TGTGCCAGCAGCTTACTAGCGGGAAATGAGCAGTTCTTC. This chain links TRBV7-9 with TRBJ2-1; 9 nucleotides line up with TRBD2. The CDR3 consists of 13 residues. The germline CDR1 and CDR2 sequences are SEHNR and FQNEAQ (reference sequence). V trimming: 2 bases; J trimming: 7 bases; junction bases outside the gene matches: 0.

On this clonotype itself: A much larger clone sits a single nucleotide away, making a read error possible. The rearrangement uses TRBV4-2 and TRBJ2-7; D might be TRBD2 (5 bases). The V end lost 3 bases, the J end lost 5 bases, and 17 bases lay between the germline ends. There are 15 residues in the CDR3. Per the germline V gene, CDR1 is LGHNA and CDR2 is YNFKEQ. CDR3 DNA sequence: TGTGCCAGCAGCCACAGTCGGGGAGTTAGGAACGAGCAGTACTTC. As protein: CASSHSRGVRNEQYF.

The CDR3 DNA reads as TGTGCCAGCAGCTCCGAGGTTCAAGAGACCCAGTACTTC. This codes for CASSSEVQETQYF. The genes are TRBV7-6 and TRBJ2-5; D unresolved. V was shortened by 4 bases and J by 2 bases, with 8 bases between the two germline ends. Germline loops: CDR1 SGHVS, CDR2 FNYEAQ. There are 13 residues in the CDR3.

Note on this clonotype: At one end the junction does not follow the germline gene, possibly because of a read error. The chain employs TRBV12-3 or TRBV12-4 and TRBJ2-5; D is ambiguous. This CDR3 region has 11 residues. The CDR3 reads CTSSLQETQYF. The CDR3, as DNA: TGTACCAGCAGTCTGCAAGAGACCCAGTACTTC.

This clonotype appeared once. A read error may explain this, as a much larger clone is one base away. V is TRBV6-5 and J is TRBJ2-4, with D possibly matching TRBD1 (5 bases). V was trimmed by 2 bases and J by 8 bases, leaving 16 bases between them. CDR3 length equals 15 residues. Germline CDR1 and CDR2: MNHEY and SVGAGI. The CDR3 DNA reads TGTGCCAGCAGTTACCCCCAGGGTGGTAAAGACATTCAGTACTTC. It specifies CASSYPQGGKDIQYF.

This clonotype was counted between two and nine times. At one boundary the junction diverges from the germline segment, which might be a read error. This chain joins TRBV6-1 and TRBJ2-5, with D unresolved. The CDR3 covers 12 residues. Germline CDR1 and CDR2: MNHNS and SASEGT. DNA of the CDR3: TGTGCCAGCAGTGAATGGTCCGAGACCCAGCACTTC. Protein product: CASSEWSETQHF.

The chain joins TRBV5-4 to TRBJ2-3; 8 positions agree with TRBD2. Germline assignment: CDR1 SGHNT and CDR2 YYREEE (reference sequence). The CDR3 has 14 residues. V was pared by 4 bases and J by 4 bases, with 5 bases of the junction left unmatched. The CDR3 DNA sequence: TGTGCCAGCAGCCCGGGAGGGCCATCAGATACGCAGTATTTT. It is translated as CASSPGGPSDTQYF.

There are a few counts of this clonotype. An end of the junction differs from the germline gene, which may be a read error. This chain links TRBV11-2 with TRBJ2-2; possibly TRBD1 for D (6 bases). Looked up from germline, CDR1 is SGHAT and CDR2 is FQNNGV. The CDR3 extends over 15 amino acids. The CDR3 reads CASSLGDRDTGELLF. The CDR3, as DNA: TGTGCCAGCAGCTTAGGTGATAGGGACACCGGGGAGCTGCTTTTT.

This clonotype was picked up a small number of times. A read error may be the cause here, since a much bigger clone is one base away. The chain uses TRBV12-3 or TRBV12-4 and TRBJ2-5; possibly TRBD1 or TRBD2 for D (5 bases each). V was shortened by 6 bases and J by 5 bases, with 19 bases between the two germline ends. The CDR3 totals 15 residues. The CDR3 region has the DNA TGTGCCAGCAGCCTCGGTCCGGGACCGCCGGAGACCCAGTACTTC. Amino acids: CASSLGPGPPETQYF.

This clonotype was counted once. Germline is not matched at one junction end, which may reflect a read error. This chain connects TRBV11-2 to TRBJ2-1, with D tentatively TRBD1 (5 bases). CDR3 size: 18 residues. Germline V gene data show CDR1 as SGHAT and CDR2 as FQNNGV. CDR3 nucleotide sequence: TGTACCAGCAGCTATTTAGGCACGGACATAACCCCTTACGATGAGCAGTTCTTC. This translates into CTSSYLGTDITPYDEQFF. Looking up the rest from reference TRBV11-2 and TRBJ2-1 gives the full variable domain: EAGVAQSPRYKIIEKRQSVAFWCNPISGHATLYWYQQILGQGPKLLIQFQNNGVVDDSQLPKDRFSAERLKGVDSTLKIQPAKLEDSAVYLCTSSYLGTDITPYDEQFFGPGTRLTVL.

The rearrangement uses TRBV7-9 and TRBJ1-2, with TRBD1 matching 11 bases. The CDR3 totals 16 residues. CDR1 is SEHNR and CDR2 is FQNEAQ in the germline V gene (reference sequence). V lost 4 bases, J lost 8 bases, and 12 bases stayed unmatched. The CDR3 reads CASSYAGTGGTAGYTF. CDR3 sequence (DNA): TGTGCCAGCAGCTACGCCGGGACAGGGGGGACCGCGGGCTACACCTTC.

This chain joins TRBV4-1 and TRBJ1-3; D is ambiguous. V was shortened by 1 base and J by 2 bases, with 12 bases between the two germline ends. The germline V gene has CDR1 MGHRA and CDR2 YSYEKL. The CDR3 is 16 amino acids. CDR3 coding DNA: TGCGCCAGCAGCCAAGGATGGCTCCAGACTGGAAACACCATATATTTT. This translates into CASSQGWLQTGNTIYF.

The chain joins TRBV4-1 to TRBJ1-1; unclear D gene. CDR3 length: 15 amino acids. Germline CDR1 is MGHRA and CDR2 is YSYEKL. The germline V and J ends were trimmed by 0 bases and 1 base, with 9 bases remaining between them. In nucleotides, the CDR3 is TGCGCCAGCAGCCAAGACCCCATGCCGAACACTGAAGCTTTCTTT. Translation gives CASSQDPMPNTEAFF.

This clonotype has a count of ten or more. The chain combines TRBV11-2 with TRBJ2-3; no reliable D call. Germline loops: CDR1 SGHAT, CDR2 FQNNGV. The germline V and J ends were trimmed by 5 bases and 2 bases, with 11 bases remaining between them. The CDR3 consists of 14 residues. CDR3 DNA sequence: TGTGCCAGCAGCCCCACTTCTTACACAGATACGCAGTATTTT. Its protein is CASSPTSYTDTQYF.

This clonotype was seen a few times. The J gene is TRBJ2-5, the V gene TRBV6-5; 11 bases match TRBD1. The germline V gene has CDR1 MNHEY and CDR2 SVGAGI. Unmatched junction bases numbered 9, after V lost 5 bases and J lost 7 bases. The CDR3 runs to 15 residues. CDR3 DNA: TGTGCCAGCAGTGGACAGGGGGCGCGGGTTGGGACCCAGTACTTC. This gives the protein CASSGQGARVGTQYF.